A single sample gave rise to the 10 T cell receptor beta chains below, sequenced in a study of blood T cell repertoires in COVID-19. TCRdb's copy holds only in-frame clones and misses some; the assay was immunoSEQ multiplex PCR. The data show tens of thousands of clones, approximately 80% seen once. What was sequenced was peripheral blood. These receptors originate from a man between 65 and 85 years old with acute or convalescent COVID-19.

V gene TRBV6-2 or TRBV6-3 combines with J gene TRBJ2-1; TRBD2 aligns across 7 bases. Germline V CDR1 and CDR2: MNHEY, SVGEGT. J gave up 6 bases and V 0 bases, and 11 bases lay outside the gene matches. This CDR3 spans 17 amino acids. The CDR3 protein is CASSYSIGGGPRNEQFF. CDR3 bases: TGTGCCAGCAGTTACTCGATCGGGGGAGGGCCTCGCAATGAGCAGTTCTTC.

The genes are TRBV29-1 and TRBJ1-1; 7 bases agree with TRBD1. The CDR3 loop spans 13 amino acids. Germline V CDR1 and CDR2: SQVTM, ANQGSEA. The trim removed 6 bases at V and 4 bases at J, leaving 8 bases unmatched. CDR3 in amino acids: CSVSGQLGTEAFF. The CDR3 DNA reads TGCAGCGTCTCGGGACAGCTGGGCACTGAAGCTTTCTTT.

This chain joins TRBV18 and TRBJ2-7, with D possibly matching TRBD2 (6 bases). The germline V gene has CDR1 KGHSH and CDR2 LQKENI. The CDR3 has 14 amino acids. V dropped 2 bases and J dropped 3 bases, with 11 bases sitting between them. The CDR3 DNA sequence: TGTGCCAGCTCACCAACTGGGGGAGGCTACGAGCAGTACTTC. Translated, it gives CASSPTGGGYEQYF.

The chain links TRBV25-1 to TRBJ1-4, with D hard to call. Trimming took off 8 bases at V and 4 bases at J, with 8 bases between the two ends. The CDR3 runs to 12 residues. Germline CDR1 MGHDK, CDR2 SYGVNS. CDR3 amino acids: CASRENNEKLFF. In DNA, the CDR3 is TGTGCCAGCCGGGAAAATAATGAAAAACTGTTTTTT.

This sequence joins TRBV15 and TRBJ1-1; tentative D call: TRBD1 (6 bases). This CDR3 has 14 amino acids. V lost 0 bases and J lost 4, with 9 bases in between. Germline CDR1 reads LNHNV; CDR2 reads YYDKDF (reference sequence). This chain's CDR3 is CATSREAGATEAFF. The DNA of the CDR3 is TGTGCCACCAGCAGAGAGGCAGGGGCCACTGAAGCTTTCTTT.

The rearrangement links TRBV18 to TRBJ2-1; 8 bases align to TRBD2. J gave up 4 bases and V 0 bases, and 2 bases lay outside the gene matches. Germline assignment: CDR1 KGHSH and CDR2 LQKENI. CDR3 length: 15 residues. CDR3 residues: CASSPPSGDYNEQFF. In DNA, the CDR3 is TGTGCCAGCTCACCACCTAGCGGGGATTACAATGAGCAGTTCTTC.

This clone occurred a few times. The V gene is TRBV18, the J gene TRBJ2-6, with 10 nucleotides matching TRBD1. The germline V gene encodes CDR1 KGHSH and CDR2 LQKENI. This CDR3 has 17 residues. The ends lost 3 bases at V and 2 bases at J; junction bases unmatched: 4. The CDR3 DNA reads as TGTGCCAGCTCACCTGTCGGACAGGGGGCTGGGGCCAACGTCCTGACTTTC. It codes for CASSPVGQGAGANVLTF.

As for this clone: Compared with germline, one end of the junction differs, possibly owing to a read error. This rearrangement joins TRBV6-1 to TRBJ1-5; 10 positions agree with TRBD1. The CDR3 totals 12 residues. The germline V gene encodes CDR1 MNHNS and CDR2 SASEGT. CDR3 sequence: CASSDGVDRGNF. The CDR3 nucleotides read TGTGCCAGCAGTGATGGCGTGGACAGGGGGAATTTT.

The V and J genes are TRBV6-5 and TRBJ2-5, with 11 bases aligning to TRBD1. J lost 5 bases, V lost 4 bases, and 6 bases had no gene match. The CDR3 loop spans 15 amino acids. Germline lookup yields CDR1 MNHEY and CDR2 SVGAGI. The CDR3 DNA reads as TGTGCCAGCAGTTTCGGACAGGGGGCGAAGGAGACCCAGTACTTC. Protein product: CASSFGQGAKETQYF.

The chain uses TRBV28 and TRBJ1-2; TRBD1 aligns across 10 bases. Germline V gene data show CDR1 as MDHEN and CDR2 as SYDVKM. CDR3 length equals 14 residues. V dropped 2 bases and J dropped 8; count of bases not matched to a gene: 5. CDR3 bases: TGTGCCAGCAGTTTAGGGACAGGGGTTGGGGGCTACACCTTC. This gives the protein CASSLGTGVGGYTF.